These 20 T cell receptor beta chains were sequenced from one sample in a study of cytomegalovirus exposure and HLA in healthy donors. The study ran its PCR with 60 Vbeta and 13 Jbeta primers. The data were produced by immunoSEQ multiplex PCR, yet TCRdb's version contains in-frame clones alone and is incomplete. The data contain 90,000 to 130,000 clones, roughly 80% of them seen just once; the ten biggest clones take up roughly 22%. Sequencing was done on a sample of PBMCs. The origin of the receptors is a man younger than 40 in good health and CMV-seropositive.

This chain links TRBV5-8 with TRBJ1-2, with D perhaps matching TRBD1 (6 bases). CDR1 is SGHTS and CDR2 is YDEGEE in the germline V gene. Trimming removed 0 bases at V and 8 bases at J, with 17 bases between. The CDR3 has 15 amino acids. CDR3 DNA: TGTGCCAGCAGCTTGGAGGTGACAGGTTCAGGGGGCTACACCTTC. Protein product: CASSLEVTGSGGYTF.

This chain joins TRBV18 and TRBJ2-3; TRBD2 agrees at 10 bases. Germline V gene sequence: CDR1 KGHSH, CDR2 LQKENI. The CDR3 runs to 15 residues. Losses at the gene ends were 3 bases for V and 2 bases for J; bases not matched to a gene: 2. The CDR3 bases are TGTGCCAGCTCACCCCTAGCGGGAGCCACAGATACGCAGTATTTT. It is translated as CASSPLAGATDTQYF.

This clone was seen more than once but under ten times. The rearrangement links TRBV28 to TRBJ1-5, with D tentatively TRBD1 (5 bases). CDR1 MDHEN and CDR2 SYDVKM come from the germline V gene. The CDR3 has 15 residues. The V end lost 7 bases, the J end lost 4 bases, and 17 bases lay between the germline ends. The CDR3 protein is CASIYSGGYNQPQHF. The CDR3 nucleotides are TGTGCCAGCATCTATAGTGGGGGGTATAATCAGCCCCAGCATTTT.

This clone turned up a few times. The rearrangement uses TRBV5-6 and TRBJ1-2; 10 bases match TRBD1. Per the germline V gene, CDR1 is SGHDT and CDR2 is YYEEEE. This CDR3 contains 14 residues. V gave up 4 bases and J gave up 6 bases; unmatched junction bases: 6. This CDR3 is CASSATGGADGYTF. The CDR3 DNA reads as TGTGCCAGCAGCGCGACAGGGGGCGCCGATGGCTACACCTTC.

The V and J genes are TRBV2 and TRBJ1-1, with D perhaps TRBD1 (6 bases). Germline V CDR1 and CDR2: SNHLY, FYNNEI. Trimming stripped 5 bases from V and 1 base from J, with 14 bases between. The CDR3 has 15 residues. The DNA for the CDR3 is TGTGCCAGCAGTCAGTGGGGGCCAGAGAACACTGAAGCTTTCTTT. It codes for CASSQWGPENTEAFF. The whole variable domain, filled in from reference TRBV2 and TRBJ1-1, reads EPEVTQTPSHQVTQMGQEVILRCVPISNHLYFYWYRQILGQKVEFLVSFYNNEISEKSEIFDDQFSVERPDGSNFTLKIRSTKLEDSAMYFCASSQWGPENTEAFFGQGTRLTVV.

As DNA, the CDR3 is TGTGCCACCAGCGGGGTCGACATGAACACTGAAGCTTTCTTT. Translation: CATSGVDMNTEAFF. The chain couples TRBV6-5 to TRBJ1-1; D call uncertain. Germline CDR1 reads MNHEY; CDR2 reads SVGAGI. The CDR3 covers 14 residues. V lost 10 bases, J lost 0 bases, and 15 bases lay in between.

This clone has a single count. The CDR3 here is CASSLAPDYGYTF. The DNA of the CDR3 is TGTGCCAGCAGCTTAGCTCCAGACTATGGCTACACCTTC. This sequence joins TRBV7-9 and TRBJ1-2; D remains ambiguous. Trimming took 0 bases from V and 3 from J, leaving 5 bases between them. The V gene's germline CDR1 is SEHNR and CDR2 FQNEAQ (reference sequence). This CDR3 contains 13 residues.

This clone is a singleton in its sample. The chain recombines TRBV5-1 with TRBJ2-5; 12 bases are shared with TRBD2. CDR3 length equals 15 residues. Germline V gene sequence: CDR1 SGHRS, CDR2 YFSETQ. V lost 2 bases and J lost 5; bases outside the gene matches: 4. The CDR3: CASSFLAGGPETQYF. The CDR3 coding sequence is TGCGCCAGCAGCTTTCTAGCGGGGGGGCCTGAGACCCAGTACTTC. Full variable domain (rest looked up from reference TRBV5-1 and TRBJ2-5): KAGVTQTPRYLIKTRGQQVTLSCSPISGHRSVSWYQQTPGQGLQFLFEYFSETQRNKGNFPGRFSGRQFSNSRSEMNVSTLELGDSALYLCASSFLAGGPETQYFGPGTRLLVL.

V usage is TRBV5-1 and J usage is TRBJ2-7; 7 nucleotides match TRBD2. The CDR3 runs to 14 residues. After removal of 1 base from V and 2 bases from J, the junction contained 3 bases not matched to a gene. Germline CDR1 SGHRS, CDR2 YFSETQ. DNA for the CDR3: TGCGCCAGCAGCTTGAGCGGGGTCGCCTACGAGCAGTACTTC. Its translation: CASSLSGVAYEQYF.

This chain uses TRBV18 with TRBJ1-1; TRBD1 aligns across 11 bases. The CDR3 totals 13 residues. The J segment lost 5 bases and the V segment lost 6 bases, leaving 2 bases of the junction unmatched. CDR1 is KGHSH and CDR2 is LQKENI in the germline V gene. CDR3 amino acids: CASSGDRGTEAFF. The CDR3 region has the DNA TGTGCCAGCTCCGGGGACAGGGGGACTGAAGCTTTCTTT.

The J gene is TRBJ1-1, the V gene TRBV7-9; maybe TRBD1 (5 bases). The V end was cut by 2 bases, the J end by 6 bases, with 13 bases between. The CDR3 has 14 amino acids. The germline gives CDR1 SEHNR, CDR2 FQNEAQ (reference sequence). CDR3 in DNA: TGTGCCAGCAGCTTATCGGCAGGGTATGCTGAAGCTTTCTTT. It yields the protein CASSLSAGYAEAFF.

This chain uses TRBV5-6 with TRBJ1-3; D call uncertain. The CDR3 loop spans 15 amino acids. V was trimmed by 0 bases and J by 4 bases, leaving 11 bases between them. The germline CDR1 and CDR2 sequences are SGHDT and YYEEEE. The CDR3 protein is CASSLEAGIGNTIYF. For the CDR3, the DNA is TGTGCCAGCAGCTTGGAGGCGGGGATAGGAAACACCATATATTTT.

V usage is TRBV5-6 and J usage is TRBJ1-4; a weak D match, TRBD1 (5 bases). In germline, CDR1 is SGHDT, CDR2 YYEEEE. With 1 base removed from V and 8 bases from J, the gap between germline ends came to 15 bases. The CDR3 has 15 amino acids. CDR3 sequence: CASSLSTGVGEKLFF. Written as DNA, the CDR3 is TGTGCCAGCAGCTTGTCGACGGGGGTGGGCGAAAAACTGTTTTTT.

This sequence joins TRBV5-6 and TRBJ2-7; TRBD2 agrees at 9 bases. This CDR3 spans 15 amino acids. V dropped 2 bases and J dropped 3; count of bases not matched to a gene: 6. CDR1 is SGHDT and CDR2 is YYEEEE in the germline V gene. CDR3 amino acids: CASSFPAGGDYEQYF. The CDR3 DNA sequence: TGTGCCAGCAGCTTTCCGGCGGGGGGGGACTACGAGCAGTACTTC.

This chain links TRBV7-2 with TRBJ2-1; D not resolved. The CDR3 is 12 residues long. CDR1 is SGHTA, CDR2 FQGNSA, per germline. V dropped 5 bases and J dropped 7 bases, with 9 bases sitting between them. CDR3 region: CASSPGWNEQFF. DNA of the CDR3: TGTGCCAGCAGCCCCGGGTGGAATGAGCAGTTCTTC.

The CDR3 loop reads CAWNLRLALNTGELFF. DNA of the CDR3: TGTGCCTGGAACCTTCGGCTAGCCTTAAACACCGGGGAGCTGTTTTTT. The chain has TRBV30 and TRBJ2-2; possible D gene TRBD2, 5 bases. Trimming pared 4 bases from V and 2 bases from J, leaving 17 bases between. The CDR3 covers 16 residues. Germline CDR1 is GTSNPN and CDR2 is SVGIG (reference sequence).

This clone was observed a single time. This chain uses TRBV7-2 with TRBJ1-2, with 9 bases matching TRBD1. Losses at the gene ends were 3 bases for V and 2 bases for J; bases not matched to a gene: 4. The length of the CDR3 is 15 residues. In germline, CDR1 is SGHTA, CDR2 FQGNSA. CDR3: CASSFTGTGNYGYTF. Here the CDR3 DNA reads TGTGCCAGCAGCTTTACCGGGACAGGGAACTATGGCTACACCTTC.

The gene calls are TRBV9 and TRBJ2-7, with 9 bases aligning to TRBD1. CDR1 and CDR2 (germline): SGDLS, YYNGEE. CDR3 length: 18 amino acids. Losses at the gene ends were 3 bases for V and 0 bases for J; bases not matched to a gene: 13. CDR3 region: CASSDAPPGQGYSYEQYF. In DNA form, the CDR3 reads TGTGCCAGCAGCGATGCCCCCCCGGGACAGGGTTACTCCTACGAGCAGTACTTC.

The chain employs TRBV5-1 and TRBJ2-5; D is unclear. Germline assignment: CDR1 SGHRS and CDR2 YFSETQ. CDR3 size: 12 residues. Between the trimmed V and J ends, which lost 4 bases and 8 bases, there was a span of 12 bases. The CDR3 is CASSPSRRTQYF. CDR3 DNA: TGCGCCAGCAGCCCTTCGCGCCGAACCCAGTACTTC.

This clone was observed a handful of times. The J gene is TRBJ2-7, the V gene TRBV11-2, with 11 bases lining up with TRBD1. The CDR3 is 15 amino acids. The V segment lost 5 bases and the J segment 5 bases; nucleotides outside the gene matches: 8. Germline assignment: CDR1 SGHAT and CDR2 FQNNGV. This CDR3 reads CASSAWTGGYDEQYF. Written as DNA, the CDR3 is TGTGCCAGCAGCGCCTGGACAGGGGGCTATGACGAGCAGTACTTC.